This passage covers 26 T cell receptor beta chains from one sample sequenced in a study of CD8 T cells in Susac syndrome (dated by TCRdb to between 2018 and 2021). The library came from the immunoSEQ multiplex PCR assay. RNA was extracted using the RNeasy kit, and roughly 0.5 to 1 microgram was reverse transcribed with random hexamers. The public reads were reprocessed in TCRdb via fastp at Q25 and MiXCR, keeping in-frame beta chains. Identical CDR3 protein sequences are pooled into one entry, listed with their most common genes and DNA. In this sample the table shows 250,000 or so distinct CDR3 sequences, 90% to 95% of which occur a single time. 0.07% to 0.09% of the sample is taken by the ten largest. Sequencing was performed on CD4+ T cells from PBMCs. The origin of the receptors is a human donor with multiple sclerosis.

This clonotype was picked up a small number of times. The chain couples TRBV9 to TRBJ2-7; 14 bases agree with TRBD2. This CDR3 is built from 18 residues. Germline-derived CDR1 and CDR2 are SGDLS and YYNGEE. J was trimmed by 0 bases and V by 3 bases; bases with no gene match: 8. CDR3 in amino acids: CASSAGGTSGGRSYEQYF. In DNA form, the CDR3 reads TGTGCCAGCAGCGCCGGAGGGACTAGCGGGGGCCGCTCCTACGAGCAGTACTTC.

The chain carries TRBV11-2 and TRBJ1-4; D call uncertain. Germline-derived CDR1 and CDR2 are SGHAT and FQNNGV. The CDR3 consists of 14 residues. Trimming removed 1 base from V and 4 bases from J, with 7 bases in between. The chain's CDR3 is CASSLGAVNEKLFF. The CDR3 DNA is TGTGCCAGCAGCTTAGGGGCAGTTAATGAAAAACTGTTTTTT.

V and J are TRBV29-1 and TRBJ2-3; D assignment may be TRBD1 or TRBD2 (6 bases each). The V gene's germline CDR1 is SQVTM and CDR2 ANQGSEA. The CDR3 consists of 16 residues. V lost 6 bases and J lost 0, with 19 bases in between. The CDR3: CSVRGGKQGSTDTQYF. CDR3 nucleotides: TGCAGCGTCCGAGGAGGGAAGCAGGGGAGCACAGATACGCAGTATTTT.

This clonotype was detected once. V usage is TRBV3-1 and J usage is TRBJ2-5, with D perhaps matching TRBD2 (6 bases). V lost 5 bases, J lost 2 bases, and 21 bases lay in between. Germline values: CDR1 LGHDT, CDR2 YNNKEL (reference sequence). The CDR3 is made up of 17 amino acids. The CDR3 nucleotides read TGTGCCAGCAGCGGCCGCCCTCTGGGGGGACGTCAAGAGACCCAGTACTTC. Protein product: CASSGRPLGGRQETQYF.

The chain has TRBV29-1 and TRBJ2-3, with D maybe TRBD2 (6 bases). The V and J ends lost 6 bases and 4 bases respectively, with 17 bases between them. This CDR3 spans 14 amino acids. Germline values: CDR1 SQVTM, CDR2 ANQGSEA. CDR3 nucleotide sequence: TGCAGCGTGGCGGTCGGTAGCGGATCAGATACGCAGTATTTT. This gives the protein CSVAVGSGSDTQYF.

The V call is TRBV5-1, the J call TRBJ2-3, with TRBD2 identical over 11 bases. Germline trimming cut 5 bases from V and 5 bases from J; bases unmatched to any gene: 10. CDR1 is SGHRS, CDR2 YFSETQ, per germline. The CDR3 has 16 residues. CDR3 region: CASREQLAGARDTQYF. Here the CDR3 DNA reads TGCGCCAGCAGGGAACAACTAGCGGGAGCAAGAGATACGCAGTATTTT.

The table lists this clonotype with a count of one. The chain combines TRBV7-3 with TRBJ2-1, with D unclear. Trimming cost V 4 bases and J 15 bases, with 13 bases left between them. The CDR3 extends over 11 amino acids. Germline CDR1 and CDR2: SGHTA and FQGTGA. CDR3 in amino acids: CASSSGRHLFF. The CDR3 region has the DNA TGTGCCAGCAGCTCAGGCAGGCACCTGTTCTTC.

This sequence joins TRBV5-1 and TRBJ2-2; TRBD1 agrees at 8 bases. The J segment lost 6 bases and the V segment lost 0 bases, leaving 7 bases of the junction unmatched. The CDR3 is made up of 16 amino acids. CDR1 and CDR2 (germline): SGHRS, YFSETQ. Written as DNA, the CDR3 is TGCGCCAGCAGCTTGGCCGGACAGGGATCGGCCGGGGAGCTGTTTTTT. As protein: CASSLAGQGSAGELFF.

The chain is built from TRBV5-1 and TRBJ2-5; D possibly uses TRBD1 or TRBD2 (5 bases each). The CDR3 consists of 16 residues. CDR1 and CDR2 (germline): SGHRS, YFSETQ. The V gene lost 4 bases and the J gene lost 4 bases, with 20 bases spanning the gap. The CDR3 DNA sequence: TGCGCCAGCAGCCGGAATCCCCGGAGGCAGGGAGAGACCCAGTACTTC. Protein sequence: CASSRNPRRQGETQYF.

This clonotype has only one observation. The chain is built from TRBV6-5 and TRBJ2-5; D is uncertain. CDR3 length: 16 amino acids. The ends were cut back, 2 bases at V and 1 base at J, with 14 bases in the middle. Per the germline V gene, CDR1 is MNHEY and CDR2 is SVGAGI. The CDR3: CASSYIDYRFQETQYF. CDR3 DNA sequence: TGTGCCAGCAGTTACATAGATTACAGATTCCAAGAGACCCAGTACTTC.

This chain links TRBV20-1 with TRBJ2-1; 8 bases are shared with TRBD2. CDR1 and CDR2 from the germline V gene are DFQATT and SNEGSKA (reference sequence). This CDR3 region has 15 residues. The J segment lost 6 bases and the V segment lost 2 bases, leaving 9 bases of the junction unmatched. DNA of the CDR3: TGCAGTGCTAGACATCCAACGGGAGGGCTCAATGAGCAGTTCTTC. This gives the protein CSARHPTGGLNEQFF.

V gene TRBV3-1 combines with J gene TRBJ2-3; unclear D gene. This CDR3 is built from 16 residues. V lost 4 bases and J lost 4, with 18 bases in between. Germline V gene lookup returns CDR1 LGHDT and CDR2 YNNKEL (reference sequence). In DNA, the CDR3 is TGTGCCAGCAGCCCCCTCTTTGGCTCCCGGGCAGATACGCAGTATTTT. It codes for CASSPLFGSRADTQYF.

V is TRBV30 and J is TRBJ2-3; D tentatively reads TRBD1 or TRBD2 (5 bases each). In germline, CDR1 is GTSNPN, CDR2 SVGIG (reference sequence). The CDR3 runs to 15 residues. V lost 3 bases to trimming and J lost 1 base, with 14 bases between them. CDR3 nucleotide sequence: TGTGCCTGGAGGTCAGGGACCCCTGGCACAGATACGCAGTATTTT. It is translated as CAWRSGTPGTDTQYF.

The table lists this clonotype with a count of one. V usage is TRBV20-1 and J usage is TRBJ2-5; D remains unclear. With 1 base removed from V and 4 bases from J, the gap between germline ends came to 13 bases. CDR1 and CDR2 from the germline V gene are DFQATT and SNEGSKA (reference sequence). This CDR3 is built from 14 residues. Here the CDR3 DNA reads TGCAGTGCTAGAGTTCGCCCAGCAGGAGAGACCCAGTACTTC. Amino acid sequence: CSARVRPAGETQYF.

This chain joins TRBV29-1 and TRBJ1-5; D is perhaps TRBD1 (6 bases). Germline CDR1 reads SQVTM; CDR2 reads ANQGSEA. The ends were cut back, 2 bases at V and 2 bases at J, with 13 bases in the middle. The CDR3 contains 15 residues. CDR3 nucleotides: TGCAGCGTTGAAATGCCCGGGGGCGGCAATCAGCCCCAGCATTTT. This translates into CSVEMPGGGNQPQHF. Drawing the rest from reference TRBV29-1 and TRBJ1-5, the complete variable domain is SAVISQKPSRDICQRGTSLTIQCQVDSQVTMMFWYRQQPGQSLTLIATANQGSEATYESGFVIDKFPISRPNLTFSTLTVSNMSPEDSSIYLCSVEMPGGGNQPQHFGDGTRLSIL.

The J gene is TRBJ2-2, the V gene TRBV5-8, with 8 bases that match TRBD1. Germline V gene data show CDR1 as SGHTS and CDR2 as YDEGEE. The CDR3 sequence is 15 residues long. J was trimmed by 4 bases and V by 3 bases; bases with no gene match: 5. The CDR3 bases are TGTGCCAGCAGCTGGGGGGACAGGCCCACCGGGGAGCTGTTTTTT. Its protein is CASSWGDRPTGELFF.

The CDR3 reads CASTSSSGNTIYF. The CDR3, as DNA: TGTGCCAGCACCTCGTCCTCTGGAAACACCATATATTTT. This chain joins TRBV11-3 and TRBJ1-3; D not certain. Deletions cut 7 bases from V and 0 bases from J, with 7 bases between. The CDR3 loop spans 13 amino acids. CDR1 and CDR2 from the germline V gene are SGHNT and YENEEA.

The rearrangement uses TRBV2 and TRBJ1-2; D might be TRBD1 (6 bases). V was shortened by 7 bases and J by 4 bases, with 13 bases between the two germline ends. CDR1 and CDR2 (germline): SNHLY, FYNNEI. This CDR3 spans 13 amino acids. As DNA, the CDR3 is TGTGCCAGCAACCCGGGAGGGGGCTATGGCTACACCTTC. This sequence encodes CASNPGGGYGYTF.

The chain uses TRBV3-1 and TRBJ2-7; perhaps TRBD2 as D (6 bases). Germline V lookup: CDR1 LGHDT, CDR2 YNNKEL (reference sequence). The V end lost 1 base, the J end lost 2 bases, and 15 bases lay between the germline ends. This CDR3 comprises 16 residues. CDR3 residues: CASSQVPQSGAYEQYF. In DNA form, the CDR3 reads TGTGCCAGCAGCCAAGTTCCGCAGTCGGGGGCCTACGAGCAGTACTTC.

This clonotype has a single count. J is TRBJ2-3 and V is TRBV13, with D possibly TRBD2 on 6 matching bases. V lost 7 bases to trimming and J lost 2 bases, with 16 bases between them. The CDR3 length is 15 residues. The germline V gene has CDR1 PRHDT and CDR2 FYEKMQ (reference sequence). Written as DNA, the CDR3 is TGTGCCAGCACCGGACGCGGGGCCCACACAGATACGCAGTATTTT. Protein: CASTGRGAHTDTQYF.

The V call is TRBV6-1, the J call TRBJ1-5; D is ambiguous. Germline loops: CDR1 MNHNS, CDR2 SASEGT. The CDR3 runs to 12 residues. The V gene lost 3 bases and the J gene lost 9 bases, with 9 bases spanning the gap. The chain's CDR3 is CASSDGSGPQHF. DNA for the CDR3: TGTGCCAGCAGTGATGGGTCGGGGCCCCAGCATTTT.

This clonotype was detected once. This sequence joins TRBV7-9 and TRBJ2-3, with TRBD1 identical over 7 bases. V gave up 2 bases and J gave up 0 bases; unmatched junction bases: 11. The CDR3 consists of 18 residues. Germline V gene data show CDR1 as SEHNR and CDR2 as FQNEAQ (reference sequence). For the CDR3, the DNA is TGTGCCAGCAGCTTACCCCGAGGGGGACAGACTAGCACAGATACGCAGTATTTT. It translates to CASSLPRGGQTSTDTQYF.

V and J are TRBV27 and TRBJ2-1; 11 bases are a match to TRBD2. CDR3 length: 17 amino acids. The V segment lost 8 bases and the J segment 10 bases; nucleotides outside the gene matches: 19. CDR1 and CDR2 from the germline V gene are MNHEY and SMNVEV (reference sequence). CDR3 sequence: CASGRGPASGGRAEQFF. The CDR3 nucleotides read TGTGCCAGCGGGAGGGGTCCGGCTAGCGGGGGGCGTGCGGAGCAGTTCTTC.

This clonotype has a single count. The CDR3 DNA is TGTGCCAGCAAACCCGGAGTAAGAGGCGAGCAGTACGTC. Amino acids: CASKPGVRGEQYV. V and J are TRBV9 and TRBJ2-7; D gene unclear. V was trimmed by 6 bases and J by 6 bases, leaving 16 bases between them. The CDR3 contains 13 residues. Germline-derived CDR1 and CDR2 are SGDLS and YYNGEE.

This rearrangement joins TRBV13 to TRBJ2-5, with a possible D match to TRBD1 (5 bases). The CDR3 has 14 amino acids. V lost 5 bases and J 1 base, leaving 11 bases between the germline ends. Germline V gives CDR1 PRHDT, CDR2 FYEKMQ (reference sequence). CDR3 amino acids: CASSLTTVQETQYF. CDR3 nucleotides: TGTGCCAGCAGCCTTACGACAGTCCAAGAGACCCAGTACTTC.

The chain uses TRBV20-1 and TRBJ2-1; 16 nucleotides line up with TRBD2. Losses at the gene ends were 1 base for V and 6 bases for J; bases not matched to a gene: 6. Per germline, CDR1 DFQATT and CDR2 SNEGSKA (reference sequence). This CDR3 has 17 amino acids. DNA of the CDR3: TGCAGTGCTAGAGTAAGAGGGACTAGCGGGAGGGTCAATGAGCAGTTCTTC. Translating it yields CSARVRGTSGRVNEQFF.